A selection of T cell receptor beta chains follows, all from one sample in a study of long-term antiretroviral therapy in people with HIV. The table came from immunoSEQ multiplex PCR; TCRdb's copy has only in-frame clones and leaves some out. Of about 30,000 clones detected, almost 95% appear once; the ten largest clones hold 2.7%. This material consisted of unsorted PBMCs, taken roughly 7.1 years after starting antiretroviral therapy. Receptor source: a man in his fifties or sixties with HIV. Both conserved end residues are part of each CDR3. Each record gives: CDR3 protein, CDR3 DNA, J gene, D gene, V gene, clone size, CDR3 length. D genes are given only for firm matches. Size is stated for part of the rows, as once, few or many counts, or as a class when the clone is expanded.

CAWSVGTAGSIQYF	TGTGCCTGGAGTGTAGGGACTGCGGGGAGCATTCAGTACTTC	TRBJ2-4	NA	TRBV30	NA	14
CAWTRQGGYGYTF	TGTGCCTGGACCCGACAGGGGGGCTATGGCTACACCTTC	TRBJ1-2	TRBD1	TRBV30	NA	13
CASSPGTGMFPYEQYF	TGCGCCAGCAGCCCCGGGACAGGGATGTTCCCCTACGAGCAGTACTTC	TRBJ2-7	TRBD1	TRBV4-3	NA	16
CASSLDRGPYTEAFF	TGTGCCAGCAGCTTAGACAGGGGGCCTTACACTGAAGCTTTCTTT	TRBJ1-1	TRBD1	TRBV11-2	NA	15
CASSSIGQGGVRNEQFF	TGTGCCAGCTCATCTATCGGACAGGGTGGCGTGAGAAATGAGCAGTTCTTC	TRBJ2-1	TRBD1	TRBV18	NA	17
CASSSRLAGGPIYNEQFF	TGTGCCAGCAGCTCAAGACTAGCGGGGGGTCCTATTTACAATGAGCAGTTCTTC	TRBJ2-1	TRBD2	TRBV7-2	NA	18
CASSLALNHPYGYTF	TGTGCCAGCAGCTTAGCGCTCAACCACCCCTATGGCTACACCTTC	TRBJ1-2	NA	TRBV7-8	NA	15
CASRSSGITDTQYF	TGCGCCAGCAGGTCTAGCGGGATCACAGATACGCAGTATTTT	TRBJ2-3	TRBD2	TRBV5-1	NA	14
CASRLSWARTGELFF	TGTGCCAGCAGACTATCTTGGGCCAGGACCGGGGAGCTGTTTTTT	TRBJ2-2	NA	TRBV28	once	15
CASGGGTGPGDGYTF	TGTGCCAGTGGAGGGGGGACAGGCCCTGGGGATGGCTACACCTTC	TRBJ1-2	TRBD1	TRBV2	few	15
CASSLQGRSYEQYF	TGTGCCAGCAGCTTACAGGGGAGGTCCTACGAGCAGTACTTC	TRBJ2-7	NA	TRBV7-8	NA	14
CASSGDRDSTDTQYF	TGTGCCAGCTCGGGGGACAGGGATAGCACAGATACGCAGTATTTT	TRBJ2-3	TRBD1	TRBV28	NA	15
CASSLVRGGEQYF	TGTGCCAGCAGCTTAGTTAGGGGCGGCGAGCAGTACTTC	TRBJ2-7	NA	TRBV11-3	NA	13
CAWSVAGVSTDTQYF	TGTGCCTGGAGTGTCGCAGGAGTTAGCACAGATACGCAGTATTTT	TRBJ2-3	NA	TRBV30	NA	15
CASSKKAGASYYEQYF	TGTGCCAGCAGCAAAAAAGCAGGGGCCTCCTACTACGAGCAGTACTTC	TRBJ2-7	NA	TRBV21-1	NA	16
CASSQDTIHEQYF	TGTGCCAGCAGCCAGGACACCATCCATGAGCAGTACTTC	TRBJ2-7	NA	TRBV7-7	NA	13
CAISAAGLGGYTF	TGTGCCATCAGTGCGGCGGGGTTGGGTGGCTACACCTTC	TRBJ1-2	NA	TRBV10-3	few	13
CASSYSGRNSPLHF	TGTGCCAGCAGTTACTCGGGACGGAATTCACCCCTCCACTTT	TRBJ1-6	NA	TRBV6-5	NA	14
CASSQRTRGNTGELFF	TGCGCCAGCAGCCAAAGGACGAGGGGGAACACCGGGGAGCTGTTTTTT	TRBJ2-2	NA	TRBV5-1	NA	16
CASSLYGGASTGELFF	TGTGCCAGCAGCCTCTATGGGGGGGCGTCCACCGGGGAGCTGTTTTTT	TRBJ2-2	NA	TRBV7-3	NA	16
CASSQAYHTGNTIYF	TGTGCCAGCAGCCAAGCCTATCACACTGGAAACACCATATATTTT	TRBJ1-3	NA	TRBV4-2	NA	15
CASSHGQRLFF	TGTGCCAGCAGCCACGGACAGCGACTGTTTTTT	TRBJ1-4	NA	TRBV6-1	NA	11
CASNKDGAAGGYTF	TGTGCCAGCAACAAGGACGGGGCGGCCGGGGGCTACACCTTC	TRBJ1-2	NA	TRBV27	NA	14
CASSLWGQGYGYTF	TGTGCCAGCAGCTTGTGGGGACAGGGATATGGCTACACCTTC	TRBJ1-2	TRBD1	TRBV5-4	NA	14
CASSLQLSNQPQHF	TGTGCCAGTAGTCTACAGCTAAGCAATCAGCCCCAGCATTTT	TRBJ1-5	NA	TRBV19	NA	14
CASSPRGQGATGELFF	TGTGCCAGCAGCCCTAGGGGACAGGGGGCTACCGGGGAGCTGTTTTTT	TRBJ2-2	TRBD1	TRBV11-1	NA	16
CASSFLPGGQENPDTQYF	TGCGCCAGCAGCTTCCTACCCGGCGGACAGGAGAACCCAGATACGCAGTATTTT	TRBJ2-3	TRBD1	TRBV5-1	NA	18
CASIRGGARGNQPQHF	TGTGCCAGCATCCGCGGGGGGGCAAGGGGCAATCAGCCCCAGCATTTT	TRBJ1-5	NA	TRBV28	NA	16
CASSIPGIYGYTF	TGTGCCAGTAGTATACCAGGGATCTATGGCTACACCTTC	TRBJ1-2	NA	TRBV19	NA	13
CASSLAGGPTGELFF	TGTGCCAGCAGCTTGGCGGGGGGACCCACCGGGGAGCTGTTTTTT	TRBJ2-2	TRBD2	TRBV7-2	NA	15
CASSPWDRAAYNEQFF	TGTGCCAGCAGCCCATGGGACAGGGCGGCCTACAATGAGCAGTTCTTC	TRBJ2-1	TRBD1	TRBV7-2	NA	16
CSVRQGRNTEAFF	TGCAGCGTTCGACAGGGCCGGAACACTGAAGCTTTCTTT	TRBJ1-1	TRBD1	TRBV29-1	NA	13
CASSDRFRPRDRGLYGYTF	TGTGCCAGCAGCGATCGATTTCGACCTAGGGACAGGGGGCTCTATGGCTACACCTTC	TRBJ1-2	TRBD1	TRBV13	NA	19
CAWSVASGANVLTF	TGTGCCTGGAGTGTAGCCTCTGGGGCCAACGTCCTGACTTTC	TRBJ2-6	NA	TRBV30	NA	14
CASSQTGGPYEQFF	TGCGCCAGCAGCCAAACGGGGGGGCCCTATGAGCAGTTCTTC	TRBJ2-1	TRBD2	TRBV4-1	NA	14
CASVQDLSEQYF	TGTGCCAGCGTACAGGACCTTAGCGAGCAGTACTTC	TRBJ2-7	NA	TRBV28	NA	12
CASSPDGQTVSFYEQYF	TGTGCCAGCTCACCGGACGGGCAGACAGTCTCCTTCTACGAGCAGTACTTC	TRBJ2-7	NA	TRBV18	NA	17
CASSEQGYEQYF	TGTGCCAGCAGTGAACAAGGGTACGAGCAGTACTTC	TRBJ2-7	NA	TRBV25-1	NA	12
CSAPQTDTQYF	TGCAGTGCCCCCCAAACAGATACGCAGTATTTT	TRBJ2-3	NA	TRBV20-1	NA	11
CASSVGGNRDTQYF	TGTGCCAGCAGTGTAGGCGGGAACCGAGATACGCAGTATTTT	TRBJ2-3	NA	TRBV2	NA	14
CASSLVLAASYNEQFF	TGTGCCAGCAGCTTAGTACTAGCGGCCTCCTACAATGAGCAGTTCTTC	TRBJ2-1	TRBD2	TRBV11-2	NA	16
CASSVRDSSGNTIYF	TGTGCCAGCAGTGTCCGGGACAGCTCTGGAAACACCATATATTTT	TRBJ1-3	TRBD1	TRBV6-1	NA	15